This T cell receptor (beta chain) was profiled in a study of T cells in Graves' hyperthyroidism and ophthalmopathy. Study conclusions and caveats: Ophthalmopathy, which appeared later, was predicted by the model a median roughly 6.4 months before onset.

This clonotype was counted ten times or more. No antigen is known for it. For Graves' hyperthyroidism to be stable, ophthalmopathy could not progress within 18 months. The source material, RNA transcripts, was used to amplify TCR beta CDR3 regions. HTBI primers were used for first-round RT-PCR of the TCR CDR3. TCRdb reprocessed the multiplex PCR reads with MiXCR, giving one entry per CDR3 protein. The repertoire consists of 89,000 or so distinct CDR3 sequences, with roughly 40% occurring once and the leading ten covering 10%. CDR3 length: 11 residues. Germline V gene lookup returns CDR1 SGDLS and CDR2 YYNGEE. Deletions cut 3 bases from V and 6 bases from J, with 3 bases between.

Sequencing was done on a sample of peripheral blood or thyroid tissue (not recorded which). This sequence joins TRBV9 and TRBJ2-2; D call uncertain. The sequence derives from a woman aged 30 to 39 with Graves' hyperthyroidism. CDR3 nucleotide sequence: TGTGCCAGCAGCGGGTCCGGGGAGCTGTTTTTT. Amino acid sequence: CASSGSGELFF.